This T cell receptor beta chain stems from a study of blood T cell repertoires in COVID-19. This clone was seen more than once but under ten times. Looked up from germline, CDR1 is SGHRS and CDR2 is YFSETQ. V was shortened by 0 bases and J by 5 bases, with 14 bases between the two germline ends. This CDR3 is 15 amino acids long. Sequencing used immunoSEQ multiplex PCR; TCRdb keeps in-frame clones, though not all of them. Here the sample spans approximately 310,000 clones, around 86% being singletons. Material: peripheral blood. The chain links TRBV5-1 to TRBJ1-2; D remains ambiguous. The TCR was taken from a man aged 50 to 60 with active or convalescent COVID-19. The CDR3 spells CASSLAVAGIYGYTF. CDR3 nucleotide sequence: TGCGCCAGCAGCTTGGCCGTGGCAGGAATATATGGCTACACCTTC.